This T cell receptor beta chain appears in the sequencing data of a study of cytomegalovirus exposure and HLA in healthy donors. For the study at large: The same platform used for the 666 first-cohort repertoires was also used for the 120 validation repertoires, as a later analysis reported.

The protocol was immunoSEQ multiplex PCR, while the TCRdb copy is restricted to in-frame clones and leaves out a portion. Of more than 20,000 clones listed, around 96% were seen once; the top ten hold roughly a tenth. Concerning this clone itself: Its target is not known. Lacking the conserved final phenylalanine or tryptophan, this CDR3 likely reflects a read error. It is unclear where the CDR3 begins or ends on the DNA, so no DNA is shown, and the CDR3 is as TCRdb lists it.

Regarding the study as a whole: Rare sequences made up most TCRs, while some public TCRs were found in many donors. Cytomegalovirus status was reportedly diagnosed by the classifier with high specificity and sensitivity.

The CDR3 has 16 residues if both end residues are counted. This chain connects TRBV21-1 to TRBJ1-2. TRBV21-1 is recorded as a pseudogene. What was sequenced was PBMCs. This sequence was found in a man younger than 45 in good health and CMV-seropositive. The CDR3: CASSTSIATKDLWLHL.